These 20 T cell receptor beta chains originate from one sample sequenced in a study of T cell repertoires in cytomegalovirus infection. A single record per CDR3 protein comes from TCRdb applying MiXCR to the reads. The table shows some 150,000 distinct CDR3 sequences, with less than 25% occurring only once. Material: PBMCs. These receptors all come from a human donor in good health (CMV status not recorded). Some clones in this sample may be carry-over from other donors' samples.

The chain recombines TRBV24-1 with TRBJ1-2; perhaps TRBD1 as D (6 bases). CDR1 and CDR2 (germline): KGHDR, SFDVKD. The CDR3 covers 13 residues. Trimming took 12 bases from V and 3 from J, leaving 16 bases between them. CDR3: CASSTGDYYGYTF. CDR3 DNA: TGTGCCTCATCGACAGGCGACTACTATGGCTACACCTTC.

The rearrangement joins TRBV9 to TRBJ1-1; the D gene is possibly TRBD1 (6 bases). Trimming pared 3 bases from V and 0 bases from J, leaving 9 bases between. This CDR3 region has 14 residues. In germline, CDR1 is SGDLS, CDR2 YYNGEE. The CDR3 reads CASSAGALNTEAFF. CDR3 nucleotide sequence: TGTGCCAGCAGCGCAGGGGCCTTGAACACTGAAGCTTTCTTT.

V gene TRBV28 combines with J gene TRBJ1-3; 9 bases are shared with TRBD1. The CDR3 has 14 amino acids. Germline-derived CDR1 and CDR2 are MDHEN and SYDVKM. The J segment lost 4 bases and the V segment lost 6 bases, leaving 4 bases of the junction unmatched. CDR3 sequence reads: CASRGGTGGNTIYF. DNA for the CDR3: TGTGCCAGCAGAGGGGGGACAGGGGGAAACACCATATATTTT.

This clonotype occurred many times. The chain joins TRBV7-2 to TRBJ2-5, with 9 bases matching TRBD2. Germline V gene lookup returns CDR1 SGHTA and CDR2 FQGNSA. There are 17 residues in the CDR3. The trim removed 3 bases at V and 2 bases at J, leaving 10 bases unmatched. CDR3 in amino acids: CASSFQAGGFRQETQYF. CDR3 nucleotides: TGTGCCAGCAGCTTCCAAGCGGGGGGCTTTCGGCAAGAGACCCAGTACTTC.

This clonotype was detected a few times. The chain employs TRBV7-2 and TRBJ2-7; the D gene is possibly TRBD2 (7 bases). The CDR3 is 16 residues long. CDR1 and CDR2 from the germline V gene are SGHTA and FQGNSA. Between the trimmed V and J ends, which lost 2 bases and 5 bases, there was a span of 19 bases. Here the CDR3 reads CASSLSLFAGANEQYF. As DNA, the CDR3 is TGTGCCAGCAGCTTATCCCTATTTGCGGGGGCTAACGAGCAGTACTTC.

The chain joins TRBV7-8 to TRBJ1-3; D is uncertain. This CDR3 has 17 amino acids. Trimming cost V 5 bases and J 0 bases, with 17 bases left between them. Germline V gives CDR1 SGHVS, CDR2 FQNEAQ. The CDR3 loop is CASSQGRFQSSGNTIYF. The CDR3, as DNA: TGTGCCAGCAGCCAAGGACGGTTTCAAAGCTCTGGAAACACCATATATTTT.

This clonotype was detected a few times. V and J are TRBV28 and TRBJ2-7, with D perhaps matching TRBD1 (5 bases). Looked up from germline, CDR1 is MDHEN and CDR2 is SYDVKM. V was clipped by 1 base and J by 2 bases, with 24 bases between them. CDR3 length equals 19 residues. The CDR3 sequence is CASSLSRSLFRVTTYEQYF. The CDR3 DNA reads as TGTGCCAGCAGTTTATCCCGCTCCTTATTCAGGGTAACGACCTACGAGCAGTACTTC. Together with reference TRBV28 and TRBJ2-7, the CDR3 gives the full variable domain: DVKVTQSSRYLVKRTGEKVFLECVQDMDHENMFWYRQDPGLGLRLIYFSYDVKMKEKGDIPEGYSVSREKKERFSLILESASTNQTSMYLCASSLSRSLFRVTTYEQYFGPGTRLTVT.

This clonotype was counted many times. V gene TRBV7-6 combines with J gene TRBJ1-1; D gene unclear. V gave up 4 bases and J gave up 2 bases, with 17 bases separating them. Germline values: CDR1 SGHVS, CDR2 FNYEAQ. The CDR3 covers 16 residues. As DNA, the CDR3 is TGTGCCAGCAGCTCCTCCGTTGGAGGTAGAAACACTGAAGCTTTCTTT. Translating it yields CASSSSVGGRNTEAFF.

The V call is TRBV5-4, the J call TRBJ2-1, with 8 bases aligning to TRBD1. The CDR3 covers 14 residues. The V gene end was trimmed by 7 bases and the J gene end by 6 bases; junction bases not matched to a gene: 9. Germline lookup yields CDR1 SGHNT and CDR2 YYREEE (reference sequence). This CDR3 is CASFTGTGLNEQFF. Here the CDR3 DNA reads TGTGCCAGCTTCACCGGGACAGGACTCAATGAGCAGTTCTTC.

This clonotype was counted ten times or more. The chain combines TRBV12-3 or TRBV12-4 with TRBJ1-5; D unclear. The V end lost 2 bases, the J end lost 4 bases, and 6 bases lay between the germline ends. The CDR3 consists of 13 residues. The CDR3: CASSLKGNQPQHF. The CDR3 DNA reads TGTGCCAGCAGTTTAAAAGGGAATCAGCCCCAGCATTTT.

The chain links TRBV5-6 to TRBJ1-1, with TRBD1 identical over 7 bases. Germline V gene data show CDR1 as SGHDT and CDR2 as YYEEEE. This CDR3 has 18 amino acids. With 2 bases clipped from V and 4 bases from J, the junction kept 17 bases outside the gene matches. The CDR3 region has the DNA TGTGCCAGCAGCTTTTTGGACAGGCGAGGATCGGGTGGCACTGAAGCTTTCTTT. This translates into CASSFLDRRGSGGTEAFF.

Here the CDR3 DNA reads TGCGCCAGCAGCTTGCTCGCACTAAGGAGCGGGGTCCAAGAGACCCAGTACTTC. Encoded protein: CASSLLALRSGVQETQYF. This sequence joins TRBV5-1 and TRBJ2-5, with TRBD2 identical over 7 bases. The V gene end was trimmed by 1 base and the J gene end by 1 base; junction bases not matched to a gene: 13. From germline, CDR1 is SGHRS and CDR2 YFSETQ. CDR3 length equals 18 residues.

This clonotype has only a few counts. This rearrangement joins TRBV5-4 to TRBJ2-2, with 8 bases lining up with TRBD2. CDR1 is SGHNT, CDR2 YYREEE, per germline (reference sequence). V was pared by 3 bases and J by 4 bases, with 17 bases of the junction left unmatched. The CDR3 has 19 amino acids. The CDR3 sequence: CASSWGLPGGPFATGELFF. The CDR3 nucleotides read TGTGCCAGCAGCTGGGGTCTCCCGGGGGGGCCCTTCGCCACCGGGGAGCTGTTTTTT.

This clonotype came up many times. The rearrangement joins TRBV28 to TRBJ1-1, with TRBD1 identical over 7 bases. CDR1 is MDHEN, CDR2 SYDVKM, per germline. V lost 6 bases to trimming and J lost 4 bases; unmatched junction nucleotides: 8. The CDR3 runs to 14 residues. The CDR3 sequence is CASRDRAGGTEAFF. In DNA form, the CDR3 reads TGTGCCAGCAGAGACAGGGCCGGGGGCACTGAAGCTTTCTTT.

This clonotype has more than one count but fewer than ten. The V call is TRBV10-3, the J call TRBJ2-5, with 10 nucleotides matching TRBD2. Trimming took 3 bases from V and 5 from J; bases not matched to a gene: 6. Germline assignment: CDR1 ENHRY and CDR2 SYGVKD. This CDR3 has 15 amino acids. The DNA for the CDR3 is TGTGCCATCAGTGAAGCGGGAGGGCCCGGTGAGACCCAGTACTTC. Encoded protein: CAISEAGGPGETQYF.

In this sample, this clonotype turned up a few times. The V gene is TRBV28, the J gene TRBJ1-2; no firm D call. The germline gives CDR1 MDHEN, CDR2 SYDVKM. V lost 3 bases and J 0 bases, leaving 8 bases between the germline ends. CDR3 size: 14 residues. As DNA, the CDR3 is TGTGCCAGCAGTTTTTTGGGGTCTAACTATGGCTACACCTTC. This translates into CASSFLGSNYGYTF.

This clonotype was recorded many times. V usage is TRBV5-4 and J usage is TRBJ2-7; weak D call: TRBD1 (5 bases). The V gene's germline CDR1 is SGHNT and CDR2 YYREEE (reference sequence). The CDR3 covers 13 residues. Trimming took 4 bases from V and 1 from J, leaving 9 bases between them. CDR3 sequence reads: CASSSQGSYEQYF. CDR3 coding DNA: TGTGCCAGCAGCAGCCAGGGTTCCTACGAGCAGTACTTC.

This clonotype was recorded many times. The chain couples TRBV7-2 to TRBJ1-2; perhaps TRBD1 as D (5 bases). The CDR3 is made up of 15 amino acids. CDR1 SGHTA and CDR2 FQGNSA come from the germline V gene. Trimming removed 5 bases from V and 2 bases from J, with 15 bases in between. The CDR3 region has the DNA TGTGCCAGCAGCCCACTGACCAGGGCAAACTATGGCTACACCTTC. Protein: CASSPLTRANYGYTF.

This chain links TRBV19 with TRBJ2-2; no clear D gene. This CDR3 has 12 residues. Germline CDR1 is LNHDA and CDR2 is SQIVND (reference sequence). V was pared by 5 bases and J by 8 bases, with 9 bases between. CDR3 bases: TGTGCCAGTAGTGAGGTTAGGGGGGAGCTGTTTTTT. The encoded protein is CASSEVRGELFF. The full variable domain, in which reference TRBV19 and TRBJ2-2 provide the parts outside the CDR3, is DGGITQSPKYLFRKEGQNVTLSCEQNLNHDAMYWYRQDPGQGLRLIYYSQIVNDFQKGDIAEGYSVSREKKESFPLTVTSAQKNPTAFYLCASSEVRGELFFGEGSRLTVL.

This sequence joins TRBV5-6 and TRBJ1-6, with 8 bases fitting TRBD1. CDR3 length: 14 residues. CDR1 is SGHDT, CDR2 YYEEEE, per germline. V gave up 4 bases and J gave up 7 bases; unmatched junction bases: 4. The CDR3 DNA is TGTGCCAGCAGCGCAGGACAGGGAAATTCACCCCTCCACTTT. Protein sequence: CASSAGQGNSPLHF.